This T cell receptor beta chain was profiled in a study of graft-versus-host responses after intestinal transplantation (dated by TCRdb to the early 2020s). About the investigation overall: Multivisceral, liver-intestinal, or isolated intestinal transplants were received by the recipients. Every recipient was given anti-thymocyte globulin induction, followed by roughly 3 years of maintenance tacrolimus and steroids. After intestinal transplantation, graft-versus-host and host-versus-graft alloreactive T cell clones were followed in the graft, circulation and bone marrow using bulk TCR-beta CDR3 sequencing. To identify alloreactive clones, pre-transplant mixed lymphocyte reaction products were sequenced and compared with unstimulated pre-transplant donor and recipient T cells. A cohort of under 30 intestinal transplant recipients, including one retransplant, was enrolled, and a few patients lacking pretransplant specimens were excluded. A peak of at least 4% donor T cells among recipient peripheral blood mononuclear cells was the definition used for donor T cell macrochimerism. Rather than going through the commercial service, samples from a few later patients were sequenced in-house on an Illumina MiSeq and processed with MiXCR.

Trimming costs V 2 bases and J 5 bases, and their ends lie 10 bases apart. The germline V gene sets CDR1 to MNHNS and CDR2 to SASEGT. The CDR3 holds 13 amino acids from the cysteine to the phenylalanine. Only the CDR3 DNA is retained, 39 bases long and in frame from the first base. For this clone: Its antigen target is currently unknown. The input lacks base qualities; no much larger clone sits a single base away.

The paper as a whole reports these results and caveats: The conclusions were limited by the relatively low number and heterogeneity of the intestinal transplant patients. Peak levels of circulating GvH clones were associated with declines in HvG clones early after transplant. In the allografts of patients with donor T cell macrochimerism, GvH to HvG T cell clonal ratios were high. GvH clones were detected in recipient bone marrow, and some of these GvH clones were observed earlier in ileal mucosa or blood, consistent with an intestinal mucosal origin.

Library method: the immunoSEQ multiplex PCR assay. For most patients, genomic DNA was isolated with the Qiagen DNeasy Blood and Tissue Kit and shipped frozen to Adaptive Biotechnologies for TCR sequencing. For most patients, high-throughput TCR-beta CDR3 sequencing of genomic DNA was performed by Adaptive Biotechnologies. In the source study's methods: Adaptive's ImmunoSEQ software supplied the TCR sequencing data for under 20 patients, while MiXCR and VDJtools were used to process a few other patients. CD4 versus CD8 sorting errors were corrected by removing sequences found in both subsets at a frequency ratio below 5:1. CDR3 nucleotide sequences shared by donor and recipient were removed because the origin of these sequences could not be assigned. Alloreactive clones required at least 2-fold expansion over unstimulated cells and minimum CFSE-low frequency of 0.002% (template counts) or 0.001% (read counts). Clones were considered mappable if detected in sequenced pre-transplant spleen, lymph node, or MLR CFSE-low populations of the donor or recipient. Cumulative frequency of alloreactive clones was calculated as a percentage of all sequences weighted by copy number. This immuneACCESS table, as held by TCRdb, lists in-frame sequences with V and J called but not all clones. Of the missing ones, under half trace to an unresolved V gene in checked studies; the others have no known cause. V and J calls and clone size are those listed in that table; D and trimming were worked out from the DNA. The sample table holds approximately 110,000 clones, of which more than 80% were seen once. Of the sample, about 0.2% is held by the ten largest clones.

The time point label on this specimen signifies: cells obtained before transplantation from donor or recipient. CD3+CD4+ and CD3+CD8+ populations were FACS-sorted from unstimulated pre-transplant donor and recipient cells taken from spleen or lymph nodes. Source: unstimulated CD4+ T cells sorted from spleen or lymph node cells, taken before transplant. This sequence originates from a human donor who was the organ donor for an intestinal transplant. The receptor chain draws on TRBV6-1 and TRBJ2-7, with the D gene too uncertain to name. The CDR3 region reads CASSEYGFDEQYF. The DNA sequence follows: TGTGCCAGCAGTGAATACGGGTTCGACGAGCAGTACTTC.